This T cell receptor beta chain was identified in a study of vaccination effects on CD4 cells after COVID-19. Some clones are missing from TCRdb's copy, which holds only in-frame ones; the method was immunoSEQ multiplex PCR. The data show roughly 21,000 clones, around 70% seen once. Points from the study as a whole: Early post-infection timepoints were missing from the study, which also had few convalescent patients. Clones of infection and vaccine origin contracted markedly late after vaccination.

This CDR3 has 13 residues. The germline V and J ends were trimmed by 2 bases and 6 bases, with 10 bases remaining between them. With respect to this clone: As yet, its antigen is unknown.

ViraFEST expansion of antigen-specific CD4+ T cells with viral peptide pools preceded sequencing. Following a roughly 11-day culture, CD4+ T cells were purified. Nobody among the vaccine recipients had prior SARS-CoV-2 infection (nucleocapsid antibodies were negative). After 1.8 million or so PBMC were placed in each well, they were cultured with roughly 11 IU/ml IL-2 and roughly 10 ug/ml peptides. A half-volume exchange with IL-2 medium occurred on days 3 and 7. The sample here was CD4+ T cells from PBMCs cultured with HCoV-NL63 spike peptides, taken before COVID-19 vaccination. The V call is TRBV12-3 or TRBV12-4, the J call TRBJ1-2, with D unclear. This sequence originates from a human donor who received a COVID-19 vaccine. CDR3 sequence: CASSLWQEDGYTF. The CDR3 bases are TGTGCCAGCAGTTTATGGCAGGAAGATGGCTACACCTTC.